These 18 T cell receptor beta chains originate from one sample sequenced in a study of identifying expanded T cells in peripheral blood. Some clones are missing from TCRdb's copy, which holds only in-frame ones; the method was immunoSEQ multiplex PCR. The sample records around 100,000 clones, more than 85% being singletons. Sequencing was carried out using blood. These receptors originate from a person aged 18-70 years in good health.

The chain's CDR3 is CASSLRQGAWQPQHF. The CDR3 DNA follows: TGTGCCAGCAGCCTAAGACAGGGGGCCTGGCAGCCCCAGCATTTT. This chain uses TRBV5-4 with TRBJ1-5; 10 positions agree with TRBD1. The CDR3 is made up of 15 amino acids. The V and J ends lost 4 bases and 7 bases, in that order; junction bases with no gene match: 8. Germline CDR1 and CDR2: SGHNT and YYREEE (reference sequence).

V is TRBV4-1 and J is TRBJ1-3; 7 bases match TRBD2. TRBJ2-2 matches the DNA end more closely, so the J call is doubtful. The length of the CDR3 is 17 residues. Germline V gives CDR1 MGHRA, CDR2 YSYEKL. As DNA, the CDR3 is TGCGCCAGCAGCCTGGCTAGCGGAAACGCGAACACCGGGGAGCTGTTTTTT. Translated, it gives CASSLASGNANTGELFF.

This chain joins TRBV7-9 and TRBJ1-1; 7 bases line up with TRBD1. V shed 7 bases and J 6 bases; nucleotides not matched to a gene: 11. Germline V lookup: CDR1 SEHNR, CDR2 FQNEAQ (reference sequence). The CDR3 consists of 14 residues. The CDR3 here is CASTGQAGFAEAFF. In DNA form, the CDR3 reads TGTGCCAGCACCGGACAGGCGGGCTTCGCTGAAGCTTTCTTT.

The genes are TRBV4-2 and TRBJ2-7, with D possibly TRBD2 on 5 matching bases. Trimming stripped 1 base from V and 1 base from J, with 11 bases between. The CDR3 totals 15 residues. CDR1 is LGHNA, CDR2 YNFKEQ, per germline. This chain's CDR3 is CASSQVDSSSYEQYF. The CDR3 DNA reads as TGTGCCAGCAGCCAAGTGGACTCTTCGTCCTACGAGCAGTACTTC.

The genes are TRBV18 and TRBJ2-1, with 16 bases matching TRBD2. Germline CDR1 and CDR2: KGHSH and LQKENI. The CDR3 covers 18 residues. V was pared by 2 bases and J by 2 bases, with 3 bases of the junction left unmatched. DNA of the CDR3: TGTGCCAGCTCACCAATGGGACTAGCGGGGGGGCCCTACAATGAGCAGTTCTTC. Amino acids: CASSPMGLAGGPYNEQFF.

CDR3 in amino acids: CASSEVTGANVLTF. CDR3 DNA sequence: TGTGCCAGCAGTGAAGTTACTGGGGCCAACGTCCTGACTTTC. The chain is built from TRBV6-1 and TRBJ2-6, with D unresolved. Trimming removed 1 base at V and 2 bases at J, with 3 bases between. The CDR3 length is 14 residues. Germline values: CDR1 MNHNS, CDR2 SASEGT.

This clone was recorded once. The chain recombines TRBV30 with TRBJ1-3; TRBD1 matches at 7 bases. The CDR3 runs 15 residues. Germline V gene data show CDR1 as GTSNPN and CDR2 as SVGIG (reference sequence). V lost 0 bases to trimming and J lost 4 bases; unmatched junction nucleotides: 6. For the CDR3, the DNA is TGTGCCTGGAGTGTACTAGGGGGCCCCGGAAACACCATATATTTT. Its protein product is CAWSVLGGPGNTIYF.

The chain combines TRBV5-8 with TRBJ2-1; 8 positions match TRBD2. V shed 0 bases and J 4 bases; nucleotides not matched to a gene: 6. There are 16 residues in the CDR3. Germline loops: CDR1 SGHTS, CDR2 YDEGEE. The CDR3 sequence is CASSLVVSGAYNEQFF. The CDR3 DNA sequence: TGTGCCAGCAGCTTGGTGGTTAGCGGGGCTTACAATGAGCAGTTCTTC.

This clone was observed a handful of times. The V gene is TRBV6-1, the J gene TRBJ1-5, with D unclear. With 3 bases removed from V and 6 bases from J, the gap between germline ends came to 3 bases. Germline CDR1 MNHNS, CDR2 SASEGT. The length of the CDR3 is 11 residues. CDR3 nucleotide sequence: TGTGCCAGCAGTGATGGTCAGCCCCAGCATTTT. Protein sequence: CASSDGQPQHF.

The V call is TRBV6-5, the J call TRBJ1-3; D is undetermined. CDR3 size: 15 residues. The germline gives CDR1 MNHEY, CDR2 SVGAGI. Trimming pared 2 bases from V and 0 bases from J, leaving 8 bases between. This CDR3 reads CASSYRADSGNTIYF. The CDR3 DNA is TGTGCCAGCAGTTACAGGGCCGACTCTGGAAACACCATATATTTT.

This chain links TRBV9 with TRBJ2-2; tentatively, D is TRBD1 (6 bases). V lost 4 bases and J 3 bases, leaving 10 bases between the germline ends. There are 14 residues in the CDR3. Germline V gene lookup returns CDR1 SGDLS and CDR2 YYNGEE. The CDR3 DNA is TGTGCCAGCAGCCCCAGGGGCGACACCGGGGAGCTGTTTTTT. Translation: CASSPRGDTGELFF.

The V and J genes are TRBV12-5 and TRBJ2-3; D gene ambiguous. Trimming stripped 2 bases from V and 2 bases from J, with 8 bases between. This CDR3 is 14 amino acids long. Germline values: CDR1 LGHNT, CDR2 FRNRAP. This CDR3 is CASGLNSYTDTQYF. For the CDR3, the DNA is TGTGCTAGTGGTTTGAACAGTTACACAGATACGCAGTATTTT.

The V and J genes are TRBV12-5 and TRBJ1-6; perhaps TRBD1 as D (6 bases). The CDR3 length is 15 residues. Trimming took 3 bases from V and 10 from J, leaving 16 bases between them. Looked up from germline, CDR1 is LGHNT and CDR2 is FRNRAP. DNA for the CDR3: TGTGCTAGTGGTTTTGGAGGGGCCCAGGGGTCACCCCTCCACTTT. Its protein product is CASGFGGAQGSPLHF.

The chain recombines TRBV19 with TRBJ1-1; D remains ambiguous. The CDR3 is 15 amino acids. Germline V gene sequence: CDR1 LNHDA, CDR2 SQIVND (reference sequence). V lost 2 bases, J lost 0 bases, and 10 bases lay in between. The CDR3 coding sequence is TGTGCCAGTAGTATAAGCCACACCCTGAACACTGAAGCTTTCTTT. Its protein product is CASSISHTLNTEAFF. Full variable domain (remainder filled in from reference TRBV19 and TRBJ1-1): DGGITQSPKYLFRKEGQNVTLSCEQNLNHDAMYWYRQDPGQGLRLIYYSQIVNDFQKGDIAEGYSVSREKKESFPLTVTSAQKNPTAFYLCASSISHTLNTEAFFGQGTRLTVV.

To note about this clone: Distinct nucleotide sequences in the sample also encode this CDR3. The rearrangement links TRBV7-9 to TRBJ2-1, with D possibly called TRBD1 or TRBD2 (6 bases each). V lost 3 bases and J 3 bases, leaving 9 bases between the germline ends. Germline V gene data show CDR1 as SEHNR and CDR2 as FQNEAQ (reference sequence). The CDR3 runs 14 residues. The CDR3 is CASSFGGSYNEQFF. CDR3 DNA sequence: TGTGCCAGCAGCTTCGGGGGCAGCTACAATGAGCAGTTCTTC.

This chain connects TRBV5-5 to TRBJ1-3, with D possibly being TRBD1 (6 bases). V dropped 2 bases and J dropped 0 bases, with 18 bases sitting between them. The length of the CDR3 is 18 residues. Per germline, CDR1 SGHKS and CDR2 YYEKEE (reference sequence). CDR3 nucleotides: TGTGCCAGCAGCTTCGTTCCACCTACAGGGATCTCTGGAAACACCATATATTTT. As protein: CASSFVPPTGISGNTIYF.

Only a few counts were recorded for this clone. The rearrangement uses TRBV27 and TRBJ2-5; D remains ambiguous. CDR1 is MNHEY and CDR2 is SMNVEV in the germline V gene (reference sequence). The CDR3 has 15 amino acids. With 6 bases removed from V and 0 bases from J, the gap between germline ends came to 14 bases. The CDR3: CASSPRHEHQETQYF. CDR3 in DNA: TGTGCCAGCAGCCCCCGGCACGAGCACCAAGAGACCCAGTACTTC.

The genes are TRBV19 and TRBJ1-6, with 10 bases that match TRBD1. The CDR3 spans 15 residues. Trimming at V came to 6 bases and at J to 5 bases, leaving 4 bases not matched to a gene. Germline CDR1 LNHDA, CDR2 SQIVND (reference sequence). The CDR3 DNA is TGTGCCAGTAGAACTGGACAGGGGGATAATTCACCCCTCCACTTT. Residues: CASRTGQGDNSPLHF.